This is a list of T cell receptor beta chains from one sample in a study of T cell changes during pregnancy in multiple sclerosis. This table comes from immunoSEQ multiplex PCR, and its TCRdb copy is limited to in-frame clones, with some not included. Of under 25,000 clones in the sample, over 75% were seen once. The sample here was CD8+ T cells from peripheral blood mononuclear cells, taken before pregnancy. Receptors originate from a female donor with multiple sclerosis, enrolled in a pregnancy study. Each CDR3 is given with its conserved first and last residue. Each record gives: J gene, D gene, clone size, V gene, CDR3 protein, CDR3 DNA. A D gene is named only where the DNA matches it firmly. Clone size is not always given. Where it is, it says once, few, many or a class for expanded clones.

>TRBJ2-7|TRBD2|once|TRBV27
CASSLWASGRANEQYF
TGTGCCAGCAGTTTATGGGCTAGCGGGAGGGCCAACGAGCAGTACTTC
>TRBJ2-1|.|once|TRBV5-1
CASNNYPQNEQFF
TGCGCCAGCAATAACTACCCCCAGAATGAGCAGTTCTTC
>TRBJ2-7|TRBD2|.|TRBV15
CATSTQRELNYEQYF
TGTGCCACCAGCACCCAGCGGGAGTTAAACTACGAGCAGTACTTC
>TRBJ2-1|.|.|TRBV11-3
CASSSLGGVTGQFF
TGTGCCAGCAGCTCCCTAGGAGGGGTCACAGGACAGTTCTTC
>TRBJ2-7|TRBD2|.|TRBV15
CATSRDPSGRGEQYF
TGTGCCACCAGCAGAGACCCTAGCGGGAGGGGCGAGCAGTACTTC
>TRBJ2-5|.|.|TRBV4-2
CASSPGLVETQYF
TGTGCCAGCAGCCCCGGTTTAGTGGAGACCCAGTACTTC
>TRBJ2-3|TRBD2|once|TRBV2
CASSDPAGEQADTQYF
TGTGCCAGCAGTGATCCAGCGGGAGAGCAGGCAGATACGCAGTATTTT
>TRBJ2-1|.|.|TRBV27
CASRPFSGAVYNEQFF
TGTGCCAGCAGACCATTTTCGGGAGCGGTCTACAATGAGCAGTTCTTC
>TRBJ1-1|.|.|TRBV28
CASSLFIENTEAFF
TGTGCCAGCAGTTTATTCATAGAGAACACTGAAGCTTTCTTT
>TRBJ2-1|TRBD2|.|TRBV10-1
CASSEGGLVFF
TGCGCCAGCAGTGAGGGGGGACTAGTGTTCTTC
>TRBJ2-7|.|large|TRBV27
CASGRGTPYEQYF
TGTGCCAGCGGACGCGGGACCCCCTACGAGCAGTACTTC
>TRBJ1-5|TRBD1|.|TRBV6-1
CASRVQGTQPQHF
TGTGCCAGCAGGGTACAGGGGACTCAGCCCCAGCATTTT
>TRBJ1-2|TRBD1|.|TRBV27
CASRTGGYGYTF
TGTGCCAGCCGTACAGGGGGCTATGGCTACACCTTC
>TRBJ2-7|TRBD2|.|TRBV10-3
CAISGRGSGSPYEQYF
TGTGCCATCAGCGGGCGAGGAAGCGGGAGCCCCTACGAGCAGTACTTC
>TRBJ2-2|TRBD2|once|TRBV18
CASSRSYSGGNTGELFF
TGTGCCAGCTCACGGAGCTATAGCGGGGGGAACACCGGGGAGCTGTTTTTT
>TRBJ2-7|TRBD2|.|TRBV5-1
CASSPKREHYEQYF
TGCGCCAGCTCCCCCAAGCGGGAACACTACGAGCAGTACTTC
>TRBJ2-1|TRBD2|few|TRBV27
CASSFIGGRMEFF
TGTGCCAGCAGTTTTATCGGCGGGAGGATGGAGTTCTTC
>TRBJ2-7|.|.|TRBV5-6
CASTQGPAPRYEQYF
TGTGCCAGCACCCAGGGCCCGGCCCCTCGCTACGAGCAGTACTTC
>TRBJ1-2|TRBD1|.|TRBV19
CASWTGGNYGYTF
TGTGCCAGTTGGACAGGGGGGAACTATGGCTACACCTTC
>TRBJ2-7|TRBD1|.|TRBV28
CASSLPRVRQGNEQYF
TGTGCCAGCAGTTTACCCCGGGTGAGACAGGGCAACGAGCAGTACTTC
>TRBJ1-4|.|.|TRBV4-1
CASSQRYSINEKLFF
TGCGCCAGCAGCCAACGCTACAGCATTAATGAAAAACTGTTTTTT
>TRBJ1-2|TRBD1|.|TRBV19
CASQHRGAFSGYTF
TGTGCCAGCCAACACAGGGGGGCCTTCAGTGGCTACACCTTC
>TRBJ1-2|.|.|TRBV4-1
CASSQSRTQYGYTF
TGCGCCAGCAGCCAGTCACGGACTCAATATGGCTACACCTTC
>TRBJ1-5|TRBD1|.|TRBV4-1
CASSPGQGEGVQPQHF
TGCGCCAGCAGCCCTGGACAGGGTGAAGGGGTTCAGCCCCAGCATTTT
>TRBJ1-2|TRBD1|.|TRBV10-3
CAISEPGTGGYYGYTF
TGTGCCATCAGTGAACCGGGGACAGGGGGTTACTATGGCTACACCTTC
>TRBJ2-2|TRBD2|.|TRBV7-3
CASSLYAGTSGRLGTGELFF
TGTGCCAGCAGCTTATACGCCGGGACTAGCGGGAGGTTGGGCACCGGGGAGCTGTTTTTT
>TRBJ2-3|.|.|TRBV10-3
CAIRTPTSTKTDTQYF
TGTGCCATCAGAACACCGACCTCGACAAAAACAGATACGCAGTATTTT
>TRBJ2-7|TRBD2|once|TRBV19
CASSILAVPTYEQYF
TGTGCCAGTAGTATACTAGCGGTACCAACCTACGAGCAGTACTTC
>TRBJ2-1|TRBD2|.|TRBV27
CASLAGPAYNEQFF
TGTGCCAGCCTAGCGGGACCCGCCTACAATGAGCAGTTCTTC
>TRBJ2-1|TRBD2|once|TRBV28
CASSLGTPDWTSGNLHEQFF
TGTGCCAGCAGTTTAGGAACTCCCGATTGGACTAGCGGGAATCTCCATGAGCAGTTCTTC
>TRBJ2-7|.|.|TRBV27
CASSSVRRVAAYEQYF
TGTGCCAGCAGTTCCGTTAGGAGGGTAGCGGCCTACGAGCAGTACTTC
>TRBJ2-1|.|.|TRBV7-9
CASSPRDSTYNEQFF
TGTGCCAGCAGCCCTCGGGACTCGACCTACAATGAGCAGTTCTTC
>TRBJ2-1|.|.|TRBV19
CASRRGSYNEQFF
TGTGCCAGCCGGAGGGGCTCCTACAATGAGCAGTTCTTC
>TRBJ2-7|.|.|TRBV4-3
CASSHSSRSTGNSYEQYF
TGCGCCAGCAGCCATTCTTCGCGTAGTACAGGAAACTCCTACGAGCAGTACTTC
>TRBJ1-4|TRBD1|.|TRBV27
CASTMGAGTGAEKLFF
TGTGCCAGCACCATGGGCGCCGGGACAGGCGCAGAAAAACTGTTTTTT
>TRBJ2-3|TRBD2|.|TRBV4-3
CASSQGLAGTDTQYF
TGCGCCAGCAGCCAAGGACTAGCGGGAACGGATACGCAGTATTTT
>TRBJ2-1|.|.|TRBV9
CASSVGGGTEQFF
TGTGCCAGCAGCGTAGGGGGGGGCACTGAGCAGTTCTTC
>TRBJ2-7|TRBD2|.|TRBV5-1
CASSSGGSTYEQYF
TGCGCCAGCAGCTCGGGCGGGAGCACCTACGAGCAGTACTTC
>TRBJ2-2|TRBD2|.|TRBV30
CAWSAIAGGPDTGELFF
TGTGCCTGGAGTGCAATAGCGGGAGGGCCAGACACCGGGGAGCTGTTTTTT
>TRBJ1-2|.|.|TRBV27
CASSLDLRLFPWGYTF
TGTGCCAGCAGTTTAGACCTTCGACTCTTCCCGTGGGGCTACACCTTC
>TRBJ2-1|TRBD2|.|TRBV6-4
CASSDSSGGGNEQFF
TGTGCCAGCAGTGACTCATCGGGAGGTGGTAATGAGCAGTTCTTC
>TRBJ1-2|TRBD1|.|TRBV7-9
CASSPVGTGAFPGGYTF
TGTGCCAGCAGCCCCGTGGGGACAGGGGCCTTCCCTGGCGGCTACACCTTC
>TRBJ1-1|.|.|TRBV5-1
CASSLFGDTEAFF
TGCGCCAGCAGCTTGTTCGGGGACACTGAAGCTTTCTTT
>TRBJ1-5|.|once|TRBV6-1
CASSEGAQPQHF
TGTGCCAGCAGTGAAGGGGCTCAGCCCCAGCATTTT
>TRBJ1-4|.|.|TRBV30
CAWSLNEKLFF
TGTGCCTGGAGCCTCAATGAAAAACTGTTTTTT
>TRBJ2-4|TRBD2|.|TRBV6-4
CASSRLAGGSNIQYF
TGTGCCAGCAGTCGACTAGCGGGAGGTAGTAACATTCAGTACTTC
>TRBJ1-4|.|.|TRBV28
CASSLYRATNEKLFF
TGTGCCAGCAGTCTTTACAGGGCAACTAATGAAAAACTGTTTTTT
>TRBJ2-1|.|.|TRBV6-4
CASSVWESSYNEQFF
TGTGCCAGCAGTGTTTGGGAGAGCTCCTACAATGAGCAGTTCTTC
>TRBJ1-3|.|.|TRBV18
CASSPYRASGNTIYF
TGTGCCAGCTCACCATACAGGGCCTCTGGAAACACCATATATTTT
>TRBJ1-2|TRBD1|.|TRBV28
CASSSPRDRANYGYTF
TGTGCCAGCAGTTCCCCGCGGGACAGGGCGAACTATGGCTACACCTTC
>TRBJ2-7|.|.|TRBV6-1
CASSVTVGLFYEQYF
TGTGCCAGCAGTGTTACTGTTGGTCTTTTCTACGAGCAGTACTTC
>TRBJ2-1|TRBD1|.|TRBV13
CASSRRDREYNEQFF
TGTGCCAGCAGCCGCCGGGACAGGGAGTACAATGAGCAGTTCTTC
>TRBJ1-1|.|few|TRBV27
CASSLQGSHTEAFF
TGTGCCAGCAGTTTGCAGGGGAGTCACACTGAAGCTTTCTTT
>TRBJ2-1|TRBD2|few|TRBV15
CATSSARTSGNEQFF
TGTGCCACCAGCAGTGCTCGGACTAGCGGTAATGAGCAGTTCTTC